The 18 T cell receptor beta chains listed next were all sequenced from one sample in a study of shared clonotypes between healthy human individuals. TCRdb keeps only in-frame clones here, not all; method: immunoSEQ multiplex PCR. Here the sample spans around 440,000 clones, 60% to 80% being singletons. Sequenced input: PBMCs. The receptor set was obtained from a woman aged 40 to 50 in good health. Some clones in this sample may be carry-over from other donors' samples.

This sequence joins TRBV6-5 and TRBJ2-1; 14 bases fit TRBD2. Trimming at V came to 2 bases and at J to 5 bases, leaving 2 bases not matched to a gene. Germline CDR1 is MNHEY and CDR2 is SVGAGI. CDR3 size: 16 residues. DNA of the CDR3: TGTGCCAGCAGTTACGCGGGACTAGCGGGAGACAATGAGCAGTTCTTC. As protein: CASSYAGLAGDNEQFF.

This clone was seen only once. CDR3 loop: CASRSTGANTGELFF. The CDR3 DNA sequence: TGTGCCAGCAGATCGACAGGGGCGAACACCGGGGAGCTGTTTTTT. V and J are TRBV28 and TRBJ2-2; 8 bases are shared with TRBD1. The germline V gene encodes CDR1 MDHEN and CDR2 SYDVKM. V lost 6 bases, J lost 0 bases, and 3 bases stayed unmatched. The CDR3 sequence is 15 residues long.

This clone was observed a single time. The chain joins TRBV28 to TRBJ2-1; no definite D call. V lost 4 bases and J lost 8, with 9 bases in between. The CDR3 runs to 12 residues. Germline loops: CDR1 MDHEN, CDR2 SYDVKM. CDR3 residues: CASSSPVDEQFF. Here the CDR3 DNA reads TGTGCCAGCAGTTCACCTGTGGATGAGCAGTTCTTC.

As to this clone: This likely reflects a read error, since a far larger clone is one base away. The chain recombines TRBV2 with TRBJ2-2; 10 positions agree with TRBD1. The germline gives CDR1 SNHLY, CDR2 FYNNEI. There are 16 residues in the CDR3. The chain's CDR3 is CASSGTGVGLTGKLFF. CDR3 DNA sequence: TGTGCCAGCTCCGGGACAGGGGTCGGTCTCACCGGGAAGCTGTTTTTT. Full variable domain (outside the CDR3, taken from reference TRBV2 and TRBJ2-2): EPEVTQTPSHQVTQMGQEVILRCVPISNHLYFYWYRQILGQKVEFLVSFYNNEISEKSEIFDDQFSVERPDGSNFTLKIRSTKLEDSAMYFCASSGTGVGLTGKLFFGEGSRLTVL.

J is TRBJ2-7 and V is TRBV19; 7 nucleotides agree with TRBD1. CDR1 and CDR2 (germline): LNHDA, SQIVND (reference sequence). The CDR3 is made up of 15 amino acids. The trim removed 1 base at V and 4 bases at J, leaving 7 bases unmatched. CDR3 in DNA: TGTGCCAGTAGTATAGGTCGGGACAGTCGGTACGAGCAGTACTTC. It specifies CASSIGRDSRYEQYF.

The CDR3: CASSLLDRIHTGELFF. CDR3 in DNA: TGTGCCAGTAGTCTCTTGGACAGGATACACACCGGGGAGCTGTTTTTT. This chain uses TRBV19 with TRBJ2-2; the match to TRBD1 covers 7 bases. The germline V gene has CDR1 LNHDA and CDR2 SQIVND (reference sequence). J was trimmed by 3 bases and V by 5 bases; bases with no gene match: 9. This CDR3 comprises 16 residues.

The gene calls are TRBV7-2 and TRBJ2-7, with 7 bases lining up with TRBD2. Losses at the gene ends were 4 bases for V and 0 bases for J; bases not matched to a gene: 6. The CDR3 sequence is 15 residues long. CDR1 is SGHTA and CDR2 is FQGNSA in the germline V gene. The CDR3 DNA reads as TGTGCCAGCAGCTCTGGACTAGGGCGCTCCTACGAGCAGTACTTC. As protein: CASSSGLGRSYEQYF.

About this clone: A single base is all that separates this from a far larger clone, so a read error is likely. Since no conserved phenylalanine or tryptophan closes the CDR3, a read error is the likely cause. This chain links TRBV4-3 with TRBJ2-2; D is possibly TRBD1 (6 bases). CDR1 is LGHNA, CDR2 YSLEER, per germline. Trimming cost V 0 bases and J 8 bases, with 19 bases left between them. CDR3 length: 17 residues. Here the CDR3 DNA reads TGCGCCAGCAGCCAAGATTCATGGGCAGGGGTCGCAGGGGAGCTGTTTTAT. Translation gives CASSQDSWAGVAGELFY.

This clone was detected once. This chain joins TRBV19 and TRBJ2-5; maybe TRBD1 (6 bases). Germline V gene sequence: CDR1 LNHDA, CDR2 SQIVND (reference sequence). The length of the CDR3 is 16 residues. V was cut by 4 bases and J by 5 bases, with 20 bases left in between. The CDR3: CASSRTPGQIGETQYF. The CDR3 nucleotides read TGTGCCAGTAGTAGGACCCCCGGACAGATTGGGGAGACCCAGTACTTC. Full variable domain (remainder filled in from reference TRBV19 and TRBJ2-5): DGGITQSPKYLFRKEGQNVTLSCEQNLNHDAMYWYRQDPGQGLRLIYYSQIVNDFQKGDIAEGYSVSREKKESFPLTVTSAQKNPTAFYLCASSRTPGQIGETQYFGPGTRLLVL.

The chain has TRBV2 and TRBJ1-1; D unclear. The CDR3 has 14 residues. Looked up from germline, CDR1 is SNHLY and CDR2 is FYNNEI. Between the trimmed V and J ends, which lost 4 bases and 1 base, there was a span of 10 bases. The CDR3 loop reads CASSVDLGNTEAFF. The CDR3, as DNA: TGTGCCAGCAGTGTCGACTTGGGGAACACTGAAGCTTTCTTT.

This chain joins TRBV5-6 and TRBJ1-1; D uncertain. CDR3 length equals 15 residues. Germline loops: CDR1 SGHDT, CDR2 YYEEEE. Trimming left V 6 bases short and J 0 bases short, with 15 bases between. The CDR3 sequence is CASTSYVGMNTEAFF. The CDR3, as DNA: TGTGCCAGCACCTCCTATGTGGGCATGAACACTGAAGCTTTCTTT.

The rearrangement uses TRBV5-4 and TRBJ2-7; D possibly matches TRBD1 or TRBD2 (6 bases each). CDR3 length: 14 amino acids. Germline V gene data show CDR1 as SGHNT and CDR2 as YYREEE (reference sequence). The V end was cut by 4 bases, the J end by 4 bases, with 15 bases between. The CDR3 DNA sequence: TGTGCCAGCAGCCCCGGGGGCGGCGGATACGAGCAGTACTTC. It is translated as CASSPGGGGYEQYF.

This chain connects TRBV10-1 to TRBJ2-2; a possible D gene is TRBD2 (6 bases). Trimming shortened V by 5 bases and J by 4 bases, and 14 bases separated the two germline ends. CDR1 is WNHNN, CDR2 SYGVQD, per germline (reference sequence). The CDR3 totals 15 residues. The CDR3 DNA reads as TGCGCCAGCAGTTTGGGACGGGAGAGCACCGGGGAGCTGTTTTTT. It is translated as CASSLGRESTGELFF.

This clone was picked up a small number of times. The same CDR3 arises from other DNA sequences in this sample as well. CDR3 residues: CASSLTSGAYNEQFF. CDR3 sequence (DNA): TGCGCCAGCAGCTTGACTAGCGGGGCCTACAATGAGCAGTTCTTC. The genes are TRBV5-1 and TRBJ2-1, with 10 bases matching TRBD2. CDR3 length: 15 residues. Germline V gene sequence: CDR1 SGHRS, CDR2 YFSETQ. Trimming took 1 base from V and 2 from J; bases not matched to a gene: 0. The full variable domain, rest sourced from reference TRBV5-1 and TRBJ2-1, is KAGVTQTPRYLIKTRGQQVTLSCSPISGHRSVSWYQQTPGQGLQFLFEYFSETQRNKGNFPGRFSGRQFSNSRSEMNVSTLELGDSALYLCASSLTSGAYNEQFFGPGTRLTVL.

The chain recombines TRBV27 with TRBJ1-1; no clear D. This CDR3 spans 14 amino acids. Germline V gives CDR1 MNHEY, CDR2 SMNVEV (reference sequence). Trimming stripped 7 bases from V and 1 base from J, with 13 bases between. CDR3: CASNPNPRNTEAFF. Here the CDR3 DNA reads TGTGCCAGCAACCCGAACCCCCGGAACACTGAAGCTTTCTTT.

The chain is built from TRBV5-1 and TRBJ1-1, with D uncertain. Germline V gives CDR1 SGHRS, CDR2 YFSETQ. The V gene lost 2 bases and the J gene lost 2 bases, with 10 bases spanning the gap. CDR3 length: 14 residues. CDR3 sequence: CASSLNLLNTEAFF. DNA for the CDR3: TGCGCCAGCAGCTTAAACTTGCTTAACACTGAAGCTTTCTTT.

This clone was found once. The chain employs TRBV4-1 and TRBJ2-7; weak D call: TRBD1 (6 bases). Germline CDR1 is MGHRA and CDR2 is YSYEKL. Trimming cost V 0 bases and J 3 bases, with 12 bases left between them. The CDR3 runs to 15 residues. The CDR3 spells CASSQDTGQNYEQYF. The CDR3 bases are TGCGCCAGCAGCCAAGATACGGGACAAAACTACGAGCAGTACTTC.

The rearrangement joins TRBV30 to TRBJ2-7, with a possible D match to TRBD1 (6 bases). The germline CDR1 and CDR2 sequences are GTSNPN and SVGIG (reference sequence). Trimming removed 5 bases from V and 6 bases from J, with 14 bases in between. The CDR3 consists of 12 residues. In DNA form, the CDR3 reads TGTGCCTGGGCGGCAGGGGTGGCCGAGCAGTACTTC. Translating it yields CAWAAGVAEQYF.